Listed here are 3 T cell receptor beta chains from one sample, sequenced in a study of blood T cell repertoires in COVID-19. Clones were read by immunoSEQ multiplex PCR, and TCRdb kept only the in-frame ones, dropping some. Here the sample spans 150,000 or so clones, roughly four fifths being singletons. Material: peripheral blood. These receptors came from a human donor in a cohort sampled during active COVID-19.

This clone was detected once. J is TRBJ2-1 and V is TRBV7-3, with 8 nucleotides matching TRBD2. After removal of 4 bases from V and 0 bases from J, the junction contained 2 bases not matched to a gene. This CDR3 has 15 residues. Germline loops: CDR1 SGHTA, CDR2 FQGTGA. CDR3 amino acids: CASSSGTSSYNEQFF. For the CDR3, the DNA is TGTGCCAGCAGCTCGGGGACTAGCTCCTACAATGAGCAGTTCTTC.

This chain uses TRBV19 with TRBJ1-2, with 9 bases lining up with TRBD1. CDR3 length: 13 residues. From germline, CDR1 is LNHDA and CDR2 SQIVND (reference sequence). Trimming removed 10 bases from V and 6 bases from J; junction bases left unmatched: 9. The CDR3: CATRFRDRDGYTF. Written as DNA, the CDR3 is TGTGCCACCCGGTTTCGGGACAGGGATGGCTACACCTTC.

This clone was seen only once. The chain carries TRBV5-5 and TRBJ1-4; 9 nucleotides line up with TRBD1. Germline trimming cut 4 bases from V and 8 bases from J; bases unmatched to any gene: 12. The CDR3 covers 16 residues. Germline lookup yields CDR1 SGHKS and CDR2 YYEKEE (reference sequence). The DNA for the CDR3 is TGTGCCAGCAGCCCCGGGGTGGGACAGGGTGAAGAAAAACTGTTTTTT. This gives the protein CASSPGVGQGEEKLFF.